This T cell receptor beta chain comes out of a study of blood T cells in healthy people across ages. Study summary: Per two T cells, about one barcoded beta molecule was captured through template switching. General study findings and limits: A strong correlation was found between TCR beta diversity and the percentage of naive T cells. CMV status of donors was not determined, possibly confounding expanded clonotype changes.

The total RNA that was extracted per sample amounted to at least 5.5 micrograms. A second roughly 6 to 11 cycle PCR used barcoded and J-beta primers. TCRdb reprocessed the 5' RACE reads via MiXCR and lists one record per CDR3 protein. The sample holds fewer than 650,000 distinct CDR3 sequences; about 27% are singletons and the top ten take approximately 3.7%. Of note for this clonotype: What it recognizes is unknown.

CDR3 length: 13 amino acids. CDR1 is SGHTA and CDR2 is FQGNSA in the germline V gene. The V end was cut by 3 bases, the J end by 1 base, with 7 bases between. This same sample was also part of a study on T cells of mothers and their children.

The receptor comes from a boy aged 2 to 10 in good health. Sample: blood. V is TRBV7-2 and J is TRBJ2-7; D is perhaps TRBD2 (5 bases). The CDR3 DNA follows: TGTGCCAGCAGCTTTGGGGAGTCCTACGAGCAGTACTTC. Protein sequence: CASSFGESYEQYF.